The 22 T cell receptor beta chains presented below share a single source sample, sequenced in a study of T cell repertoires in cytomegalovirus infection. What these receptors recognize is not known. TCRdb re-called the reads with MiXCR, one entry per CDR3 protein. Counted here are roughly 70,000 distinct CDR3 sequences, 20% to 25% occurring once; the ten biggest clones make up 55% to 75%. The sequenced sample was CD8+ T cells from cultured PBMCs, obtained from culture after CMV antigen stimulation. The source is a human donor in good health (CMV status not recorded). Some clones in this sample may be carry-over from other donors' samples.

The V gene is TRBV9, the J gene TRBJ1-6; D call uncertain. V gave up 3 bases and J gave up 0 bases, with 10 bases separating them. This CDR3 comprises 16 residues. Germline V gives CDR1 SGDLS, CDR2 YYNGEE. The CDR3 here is CASSAGRSSYNSPLHF. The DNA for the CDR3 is TGTGCCAGCAGCGCCGGCCGGAGCTCCTATAATTCACCCCTCCACTTT.

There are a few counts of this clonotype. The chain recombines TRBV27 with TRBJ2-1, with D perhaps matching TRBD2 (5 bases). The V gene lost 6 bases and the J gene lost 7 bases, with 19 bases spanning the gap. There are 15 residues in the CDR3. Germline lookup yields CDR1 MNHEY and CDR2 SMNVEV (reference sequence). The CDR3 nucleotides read TGTGCCAGCAGATTCGGACTGAGTCCTGATAATGAGCAGTTCTTC. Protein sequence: CASRFGLSPDNEQFF.

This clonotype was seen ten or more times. The CDR3 is CASSYLGQNYEQYF. The CDR3 bases are TGTGCCAGCAGCTACCTTGGACAGAACTACGAGCAGTACTTC. The chain couples TRBV7-2 to TRBJ2-7; D is possibly TRBD1 (6 bases). Germline V gene data show CDR1 as SGHTA and CDR2 as FQGNSA. The CDR3 contains 14 residues. V was shortened by 4 bases and J by 3 bases, with 13 bases between the two germline ends.

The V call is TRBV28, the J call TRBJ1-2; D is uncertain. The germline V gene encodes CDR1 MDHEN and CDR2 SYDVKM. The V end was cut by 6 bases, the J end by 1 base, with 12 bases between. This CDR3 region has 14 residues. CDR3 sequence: CASSGASNNYGYTF. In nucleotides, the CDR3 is TGTGCCAGCAGCGGAGCGTCCAATAACTATGGCTACACCTTC.

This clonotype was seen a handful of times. The CDR3 sequence is CASSPGQANTGELFF. Written as DNA, the CDR3 is TGTGCCAGCAGCCCGGGACAGGCGAACACCGGGGAGCTGTTTTTT. This sequence joins TRBV4-2 and TRBJ2-2; 8 bases line up with TRBD1. The CDR3 length is 15 residues. Looked up from germline, CDR1 is LGHNA and CDR2 is YNFKEQ. The V and J ends lost 4 bases and 0 bases, in that order; junction bases with no gene match: 1.

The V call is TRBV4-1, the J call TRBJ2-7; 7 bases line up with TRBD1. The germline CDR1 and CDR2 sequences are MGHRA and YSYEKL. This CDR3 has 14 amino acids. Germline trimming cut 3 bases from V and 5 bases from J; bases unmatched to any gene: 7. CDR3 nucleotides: TGCGCCAGCAGCCACTACAGGGGCGACCACGAGCAGTACTTC. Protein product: CASSHYRGDHEQYF.

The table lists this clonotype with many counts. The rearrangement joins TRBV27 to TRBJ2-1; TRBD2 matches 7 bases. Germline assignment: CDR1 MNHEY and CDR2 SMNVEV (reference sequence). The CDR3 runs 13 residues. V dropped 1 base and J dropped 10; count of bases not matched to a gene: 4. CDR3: CASSLWGGREQFF. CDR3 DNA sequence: TGTGCCAGCAGTTTATGGGGGGGTCGGGAGCAGTTCTTC.

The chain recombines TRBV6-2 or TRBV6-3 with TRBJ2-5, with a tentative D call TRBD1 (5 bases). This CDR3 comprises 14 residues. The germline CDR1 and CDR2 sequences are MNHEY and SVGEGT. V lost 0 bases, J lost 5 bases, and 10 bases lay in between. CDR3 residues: CASSYSGRAETQYF. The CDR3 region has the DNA TGTGCCAGCAGTTACTCGGGCAGGGCGGAGACCCAGTACTTC.

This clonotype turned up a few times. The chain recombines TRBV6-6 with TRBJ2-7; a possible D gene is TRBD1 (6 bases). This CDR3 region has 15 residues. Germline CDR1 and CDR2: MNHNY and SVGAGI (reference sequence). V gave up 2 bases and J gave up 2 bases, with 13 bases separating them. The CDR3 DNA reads TGTGCCAGCAGTTACGCTACAGGGTCCCCCTACGAGCAGTACTTC. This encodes CASSYATGSPYEQYF.

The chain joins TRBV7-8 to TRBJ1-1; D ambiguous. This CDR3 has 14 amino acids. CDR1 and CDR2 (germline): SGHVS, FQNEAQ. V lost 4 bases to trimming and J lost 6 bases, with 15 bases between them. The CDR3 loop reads CASSSTNDPAEAFF. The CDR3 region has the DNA TGTGCCAGCAGCTCTACGAACGACCCTGCTGAAGCTTTCTTT.

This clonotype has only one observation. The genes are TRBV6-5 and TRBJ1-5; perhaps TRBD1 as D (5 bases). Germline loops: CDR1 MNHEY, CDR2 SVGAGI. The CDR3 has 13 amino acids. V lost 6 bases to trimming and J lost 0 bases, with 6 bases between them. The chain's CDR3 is CASSDSSNQPQHF. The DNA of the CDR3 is TGTGCCAGCAGCGACAGTAGCAATCAGCCCCAGCATTTT.

The CDR3 loop reads CASSVGLALGETQYF. The CDR3 DNA follows: TGTGCCAGCAGCGTTGGGCTAGCTTTGGGAGAGACCCAGTACTTC. V usage is TRBV9 and J usage is TRBJ2-5, with TRBD2 as a possible D gene (5 bases). Germline V gene lookup returns CDR1 SGDLS and CDR2 YYNGEE. The V and J ends lost 2 bases and 4 bases respectively, with 15 bases between them. The CDR3 sequence is 15 residues long.

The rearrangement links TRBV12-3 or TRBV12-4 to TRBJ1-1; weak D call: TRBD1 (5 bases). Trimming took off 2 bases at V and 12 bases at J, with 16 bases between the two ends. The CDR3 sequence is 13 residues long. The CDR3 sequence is CASSLWERKGTFF. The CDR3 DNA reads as TGTGCCAGCAGTTTATGGGAGCGAAAGGGGACTTTCTTT.

In DNA form, the CDR3 reads TGTGCCAGCAGTTACTCGGGACAGGGTGGAGAGACCCAGTACTTC. Its protein is CASSYSGQGGETQYF. The rearrangement links TRBV6-2 or TRBV6-3 to TRBJ2-5, with 9 bases aligning to TRBD1. Germline CDR1 is MNHEY and CDR2 is SVGEGT. The V gene end was trimmed by 0 bases and the J gene end by 4 bases; junction bases not matched to a gene: 3. The CDR3 runs 15 residues.

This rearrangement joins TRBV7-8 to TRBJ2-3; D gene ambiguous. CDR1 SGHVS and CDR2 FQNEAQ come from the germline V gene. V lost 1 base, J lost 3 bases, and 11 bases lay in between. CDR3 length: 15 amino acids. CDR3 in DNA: TGTGCCAGCAGCTTAGGCGAAGCTTGGACAGATACGCAGTATTTT. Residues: CASSLGEAWTDTQYF.

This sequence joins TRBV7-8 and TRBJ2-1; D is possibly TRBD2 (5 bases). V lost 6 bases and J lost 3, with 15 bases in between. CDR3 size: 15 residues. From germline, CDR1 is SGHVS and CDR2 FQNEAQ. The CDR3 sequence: CASRQTGIYYNEQFF. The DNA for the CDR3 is TGTGCCAGCAGACAGACCGGGATTTACTACAATGAGCAGTTCTTC.

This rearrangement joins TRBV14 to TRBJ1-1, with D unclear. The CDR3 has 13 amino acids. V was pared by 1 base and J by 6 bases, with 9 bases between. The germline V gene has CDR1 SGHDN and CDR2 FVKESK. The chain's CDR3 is CASSQGSDPEAFF. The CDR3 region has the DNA TGTGCCAGCAGCCAAGGGTCCGATCCTGAAGCTTTCTTT. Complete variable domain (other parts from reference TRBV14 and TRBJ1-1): EAGVTQFPSHSVIEKGQTVTLRCDPISGHDNLYWYRRVMGKEIKFLLHFVKESKQDESGMPNNRFLAERTGGTYSTLKVQPAELEDSGVYFCASSQGSDPEAFFGQGTRLTVV.

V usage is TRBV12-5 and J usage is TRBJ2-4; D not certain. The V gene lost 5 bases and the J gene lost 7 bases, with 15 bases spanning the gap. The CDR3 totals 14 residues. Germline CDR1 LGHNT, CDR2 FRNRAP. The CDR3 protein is CASGVSTVANIQYF. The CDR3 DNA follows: TGTGCTAGTGGTGTCTCGACTGTTGCGAACATTCAGTACTTC.

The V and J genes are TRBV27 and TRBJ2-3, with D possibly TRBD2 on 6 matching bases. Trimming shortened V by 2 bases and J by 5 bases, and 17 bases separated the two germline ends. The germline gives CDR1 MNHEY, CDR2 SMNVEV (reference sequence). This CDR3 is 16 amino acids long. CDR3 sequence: CASSLRRGTHLDTQYF. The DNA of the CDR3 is TGTGCCAGCAGTTTAAGGAGGGGAACGCATCTAGATACGCAGTATTTT.

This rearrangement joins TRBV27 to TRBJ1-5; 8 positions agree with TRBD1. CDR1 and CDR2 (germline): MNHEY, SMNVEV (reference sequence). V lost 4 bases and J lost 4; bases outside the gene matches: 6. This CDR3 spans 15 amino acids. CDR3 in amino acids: CASSSHRGGNQPQHF. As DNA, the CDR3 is TGTGCCAGCAGTTCTCACAGGGGGGGTAATCAGCCCCAGCATTTT.

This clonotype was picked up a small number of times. CDR3 residues: CASRPVIGRLGVLNTEAFF. The CDR3 coding sequence is TGTGCCAGCAGACCTGTGATAGGGCGCCTTGGGGTCCTGAACACTGAAGCTTTCTTT. The chain uses TRBV7-9 and TRBJ1-1; D unresolved. This CDR3 comprises 19 residues. Germline CDR1 is SEHNR and CDR2 is FQNEAQ (reference sequence). Trimming removed 6 bases at V and 0 bases at J, with 26 bases between.

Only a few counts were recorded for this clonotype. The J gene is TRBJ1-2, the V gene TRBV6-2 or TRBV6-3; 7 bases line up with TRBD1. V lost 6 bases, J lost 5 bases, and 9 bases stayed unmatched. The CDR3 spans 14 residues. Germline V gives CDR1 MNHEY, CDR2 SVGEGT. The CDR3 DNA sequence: TGTGCCAGCAGGTCGCCGGACAGGCCATATGGCTACACCTTC. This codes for CASRSPDRPYGYTF.